These T cell receptor beta chains were read from a single sample in a study of Tregs in tolerant kidney transplant recipients. Profiling relied on immunoSEQ multiplex PCR, and the TCRdb table lists in-frame clones only, not all of them. The data hold around 78,000 clones, with roughly 90% observed a single time. This specimen consisted of Tregs from blood, obtained before the transplant. These receptors all come from a human donor who received a combined kidney and bone marrow transplant. Each CDR3 is given with its conserved first and last residue. The order of the fields is clone size, V gene, D gene, J gene, CDR3 DNA, CDR3 protein. The D gene is left open where the match is weak. Clone size appears in some rows only: once, few, many, or a class for an expanded clone.

abundance: .
v_gene: TRBV5-4
d_gene: .
j_gene: TRBJ1-1
CDR3nt: TGTGCCAGCAGCTACCAAACAGGGTACACTGAAGCTTTCTTT
CDR3aa: CASSYQTGYTEAFF

abundance: once
v_gene: TRBV18
d_gene: TRBD2
j_gene: TRBJ2-1
CDR3nt: TGTGCCAGCTCACCAGGGGGCAGGGGACTAGGCAATGAGCAGTTCTTC
CDR3aa: CASSPGGRGLGNEQFF

abundance: .
v_gene: TRBV5-6
d_gene: .
j_gene: TRBJ2-4
CDR3nt: TGTGCCAGCAGCTTGGCCTCCTTGCACGTGATCGTGCAGTACTTC
CDR3aa: CASSLASLHVIVQYF

abundance: .
v_gene: TRBV7-9
d_gene: .
j_gene: TRBJ2-3
CDR3nt: TGTGCCAGCAGCTCAACAGGCACAGATACGCAGTATTTT
CDR3aa: CASSSTGTDTQYF

abundance: .
v_gene: TRBV7-8
d_gene: .
j_gene: TRBJ2-1
CDR3nt: TGTGCCAGCAGCTTAGGGATTGGAGACTCCTACAATGAGCAGTTCTTC
CDR3aa: CASSLGIGDSYNEQFF

abundance: .
v_gene: TRBV5-3
d_gene: TRBD1
j_gene: TRBJ2-7
CDR3nt: TGTGCCAGAAGCCTCGGGACAGGACCCTACGAGCAGTACTTC
CDR3aa: CARSLGTGPYEQYF

abundance: once
v_gene: TRBV30
d_gene: .
j_gene: TRBJ1-1
CDR3nt: TGTGCCTGGAGTGACCGAGACACTGAAGCTTTCTTT
CDR3aa: CAWSDRDTEAFF

abundance: .
v_gene: TRBV27
d_gene: .
j_gene: TRBJ2-7
CDR3nt: TGTGCCAGCAGTTTGGCCGGTGGGCAGTTCTACGAGCAGTACTTC
CDR3aa: CASSLAGGQFYEQYF

abundance: .
v_gene: TRBV5-4
d_gene: TRBD1
j_gene: TRBJ1-6
CDR3nt: TGTGCCAGCAGCGTGGCAGGGGGGGATTCACCCCTCCACTTT
CDR3aa: CASSVAGGDSPLHF

abundance: .
v_gene: TRBV10-2
d_gene: .
j_gene: TRBJ1-5
CDR3nt: TGCGCCAGCTTCCCGGGGGTTGTGAGGTATAGCAATCAGCCCCAGCATTTT
CDR3aa: CASFPGVVRYSNQPQHF

abundance: .
v_gene: TRBV6-1
d_gene: .
j_gene: TRBJ2-1
CDR3nt: TGTGCCAGCAGTGTGGCCCCGCCGGGCTTCAATGAGCAGTTCTTC
CDR3aa: CASSVAPPGFNEQFF

abundance: .
v_gene: TRBV7-3
d_gene: .
j_gene: TRBJ2-6
CDR3nt: TGTGCCAGCAGCTTAAGGGCAGGGTACGGGGCCAACGTCCTGACTTTC
CDR3aa: CASSLRAGYGANVLTF

abundance: .
v_gene: TRBV7-9
d_gene: .
j_gene: TRBJ1-2
CDR3nt: TGTGCCAGCAGCGCCGAAGGGTTCGCTGGCTACACCTTC
CDR3aa: CASSAEGFAGYTF

abundance: .
v_gene: TRBV29-1
d_gene: TRBD2
j_gene: TRBJ2-7
CDR3nt: TGCAGCGTTCACGGACTAGCGGGAAGCTACGAGCAGTACTTC
CDR3aa: CSVHGLAGSYEQYF

abundance: .
v_gene: TRBV7-9
d_gene: .
j_gene: TRBJ2-5
CDR3nt: TGTGCCAGCAGCTTACGATTTGGTCTGCTCAGCGAGACCCAGTACTTC
CDR3aa: CASSLRFGLLSETQYF

abundance: .
v_gene: TRBV4-1
d_gene: TRBD2
j_gene: TRBJ2-1
CDR3nt: TGCGCCAGCAGCCAAGGGGCTAGCGGGAGGCTATTCAATGAGCAGTTCTTC
CDR3aa: CASSQGASGRLFNEQFF

abundance: .
v_gene: TRBV18
d_gene: .
j_gene: TRBJ1-1
CDR3nt: TGTGCCAGCTCCGGGGAAATGAACACTGAAGCTTTCTTT
CDR3aa: CASSGEMNTEAFF

abundance: .
v_gene: TRBV5-1
d_gene: .
j_gene: TRBJ2-7
CDR3nt: TGCGCCAGCAGCTTGACAAGGCAGGGGCTCGAGCAGTACTTC
CDR3aa: CASSLTRQGLEQYF

abundance: .
v_gene: TRBV6-6
d_gene: .
j_gene: TRBJ1-2
CDR3nt: TGTGCCAGCAGCGGTGACTATGGCTACACCTTC
CDR3aa: CASSGDYGYTF

abundance: .
v_gene: TRBV28
d_gene: .
j_gene: TRBJ1-1
CDR3nt: TGTGCCAGCAGTTTACCTGAGAACACTGAAGCTTTCTTT
CDR3aa: CASSLPENTEAFF

abundance: .
v_gene: TRBV6-5
d_gene: .
j_gene: TRBJ1-2
CDR3nt: TGTGCCAGCAGTTCCGGGTCGTCCCACTATGGCTACACCTTC
CDR3aa: CASSSGSSHYGYTF

abundance: .
v_gene: TRBV27
d_gene: .
j_gene: TRBJ2-7
CDR3nt: TGTGCCAGCAGTCTCTCTAGAGTTGGCGAGCAGTACTTC
CDR3aa: CASSLSRVGEQYF

abundance: .
v_gene: TRBV6-5
d_gene: TRBD2
j_gene: TRBJ2-7
CDR3nt: TGTGCCAGCAGTTACCAAAGCGGGAGCGGCGAGCAGTACTTC
CDR3aa: CASSYQSGSGEQYF

abundance: .
v_gene: TRBV6-1
d_gene: .
j_gene: TRBJ2-7
CDR3nt: TGTGCCAGCAGGGGCAGGTCAAGCGAGCAGTACTTC
CDR3aa: CASRGRSSEQYF

abundance: .
v_gene: TRBV6-5
d_gene: .
j_gene: TRBJ1-2
CDR3nt: TGTGCCAGCAGTTACTCGAGGGGAGGGGGAGGCTATGGCTACACCTTC
CDR3aa: CASSYSRGGGGYGYTF

abundance: .
v_gene: TRBV7-9
d_gene: .
j_gene: TRBJ1-5
CDR3nt: TGTGCCAGCAGCTTACAGGGGAGAAATCAGCCCCAGCATTTT
CDR3aa: CASSLQGRNQPQHF

abundance: .
v_gene: TRBV4-3
d_gene: .
j_gene: TRBJ2-6
CDR3nt: TGCGCCAGCAGCCTCTCCAGGCCACAGACCTCTGGGGCCAACGTCCTGACTTTC
CDR3aa: CASSLSRPQTSGANVLTF

abundance: .
v_gene: TRBV6-5
d_gene: TRBD1
j_gene: TRBJ2-3
CDR3nt: TGTGCCAGCAGTCCGGGGACAGCAGGTCTAGATACGCAGTATTTT
CDR3aa: CASSPGTAGLDTQYF

abundance: .
v_gene: TRBV6-5
d_gene: .
j_gene: TRBJ2-5
CDR3nt: TGTGCCAGCAGGCGGGACTTTGAAGAGACCCAGTACTTC
CDR3aa: CASRRDFEETQYF

abundance: .
v_gene: TRBV11-2
d_gene: .
j_gene: TRBJ2-7
CDR3nt: TGTGCCAGCAGCTTGGGTCAGAACGAGCAGTACTTC
CDR3aa: CASSLGQNEQYF

abundance: .
v_gene: TRBV6-5
d_gene: .
j_gene: TRBJ2-5
CDR3nt: TGTGCCAGCAGTTACAATAGGGGTGTCGAAGAGACCCAGTACTTC
CDR3aa: CASSYNRGVEETQYF

abundance: .
v_gene: TRBV11-2
d_gene: .
j_gene: TRBJ1-6
CDR3nt: TGTGCCAGCAGCTTAGCCAAAAGGGGATCACCCCTCCACTTT
CDR3aa: CASSLAKRGSPLHF

abundance: .
v_gene: TRBV6-1
d_gene: .
j_gene: TRBJ2-2
CDR3nt: TGTGCCAGCGGCGAGGGGGGGATCACCGGGGAGCTGTTTTTT
CDR3aa: CASGEGGITGELFF

abundance: .
v_gene: TRBV5-1
d_gene: .
j_gene: TRBJ2-2
CDR3nt: TGCGCCAGCAGCTTGATGGGGAACACCGGGGAGCTGTTTTTT
CDR3aa: CASSLMGNTGELFF

abundance: .
v_gene: TRBV5-1
d_gene: TRBD2
j_gene: TRBJ2-6
CDR3nt: TGCGCCAGCAGCCCCCTAGCGGGAGGTGCCGGGGCCAACGTCCTGACTTTC
CDR3aa: CASSPLAGGAGANVLTF

abundance: once
v_gene: TRBV4-1
d_gene: .
j_gene: TRBJ2-3
CDR3nt: TGCGCCAGCAGCCAATTACTCGGTGATACGCAGTATTTT
CDR3aa: CASSQLLGDTQYF

abundance: .
v_gene: TRBV7-5
d_gene: .
j_gene: TRBJ1-6
CDR3nt: TGTGTCAGAAGCCTATTACAGGGTACGGGGAATTCACCCCTCCACTTT
CDR3aa: CVRSLLQGTGNSPLHF

abundance: .
v_gene: TRBV5-5
d_gene: .
j_gene: TRBJ1-2
CDR3nt: TGTGCCAGCAGCTCGGGACCCAACTATGGCTACACCTTC
CDR3aa: CASSSGPNYGYTF

abundance: once
v_gene: TRBV30
d_gene: TRBD1
j_gene: TRBJ2-5
CDR3nt: TGTGCCTGGAGACGGGACAGACAAGAGACCCAGTACTTC
CDR3aa: CAWRRDRQETQYF

abundance: .
v_gene: TRBV5-1
d_gene: .
j_gene: TRBJ2-3
CDR3nt: TGCGCCAGCAGCTTGGGTCAGACAGATACGCAGTATTTT
CDR3aa: CASSLGQTDTQYF